One TCR beta chain is described in this entry. TCRdb keeps only in-frame clones here, not all; method: immunoSEQ multiplex PCR. The sample records 100,000 to 150,000 clones, approximately 90% being singletons. This entry comes from a study of blood T cell repertoires in COVID-19. Study background: Italy, Spain and the United States were the sources of the convalescent and acute COVID-19 samples. The analysed material was cDNA or gDNA that came from T cells, B-cell-depleted T cells, or PBMCs.

This TCR was recovered from a man aged 50 or older with acute or convalescent COVID-19. Sequencing input: peripheral blood.

CDR3 protein: CASSTVGGLIVDTQYF. CDR3 coding DNA: TGTGCCAGCAGTACTGTCGGAGGCCTTATCGTGGATACGCAGTATTTT. V is TRBV7-8 and J is TRBJ2-3, with a weak D call TRBD2 (5 bases). CDR1 SGHVS and CDR2 FQNEAQ come from the germline V gene. This CDR3 is built from 16 residues. The V end lost 6 bases, the J end lost 6 bases, and 22 bases lay between the germline ends.